One T cell receptor beta chain is described in this entry. How the authors handled the data: Amplification from reference gene primers served as the basis for estimated nucleated cell counts. Sequenced by immunoSEQ multiplex PCR; TCRdb stores in-frame clones only, minus some. From that table come the V and J calls and clone size; the DNA was used to work out D and trimming. The sample yields fewer than 350,000 clones, approximately 90% seen once. The data were obtained in a study of blood T cell repertoires in COVID-19. Study context: T cells, B-cell-depleted T cells, or PBMCs supplied cDNA or gDNA.

Those enrolled, adults aged roughly 18 to 100 years, came from about two dozen US areas. It was within 2 weeks before study entry that exposed participants met a COVID-19 case. The CDR3 is 13 amino acids. CDR1 is MNHEY, CDR2 SMNVEV, per germline (reference sequence). J gave up 5 bases and V 6 bases, and 5 bases lay outside the gene matches. This receptor was obtained from a man in his forties who had been exposed to COVID-19. The chain has TRBV27 and TRBJ2-7; 9 positions match TRBD1. Sequences were obtained from PBMCs or T cells enriched from blood (not recorded which). CDR3 DNA: TGTGCCAGCAGGGGGTGGGACAGGGACGAGCAGTACTTC. This translates into CASRGWDRDEQYF.